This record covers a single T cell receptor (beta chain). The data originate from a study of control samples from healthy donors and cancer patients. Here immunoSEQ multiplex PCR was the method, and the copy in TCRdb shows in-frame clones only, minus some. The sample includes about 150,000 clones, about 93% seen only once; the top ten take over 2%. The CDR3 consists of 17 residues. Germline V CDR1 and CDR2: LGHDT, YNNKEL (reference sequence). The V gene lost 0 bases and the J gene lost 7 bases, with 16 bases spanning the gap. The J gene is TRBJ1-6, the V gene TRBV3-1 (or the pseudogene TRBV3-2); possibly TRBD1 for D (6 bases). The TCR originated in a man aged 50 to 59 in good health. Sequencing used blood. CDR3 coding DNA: TGTGCCAGCAGCCAAGATCCCCGGGGGCAAGGGAATTCACCCCTCCACTTT. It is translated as CASSQDPRGQGNSPLHF.